This TCR beta chain was identified during a study of Ad26.COV2.S vaccination and SARS-CoV-2 variants. Ten or more counts support this clone. Its antigen is unidentified. The treatment denotes: some 19 received Ad26.COV2.S at low or high dose, single or two shots; about 5 received placebo; per-sample allocation not given. On day 63 after the first injection, vaccine and placebo recipients gave samples. It was Wuhan-strain SARS-CoV-2 spike that the Ad26 vaccine vector expressed. Sequenced by immunoSEQ multiplex PCR; TCRdb stores in-frame clones only, minus some. The profile covers about 350,000 clones, with around nine tenths appearing a single time and approximately 4.5% taken by the ten largest. The CDR3 has 17 amino acids. CDR1 is SGHKS and CDR2 is YYEKEE in the germline V gene (reference sequence). J lost 4 bases, V lost 7 bases, and 10 bases had no gene match. General study results and limits: Vaccine and placebo recipients had similar non-spike TCR breadth.

This chain connects TRBV5-5 to TRBJ1-6, with TRBD1 identical over 11 bases. The source was peripheral blood, collected in a trial of Ad26.COV2.S vaccine versus placebo. This clonotype originated in a person aged 18 to 59 who received the Ad26.COV2.S COVID-19 vaccine or a placebo. This CDR3 is CASAQGQGASYNSPLHF. The DNA for the CDR3 is TGTGCCAGCGCTCAAGGACAGGGGGCTTCGTATAATTCACCCCTCCACTTT.